These 31 T cell receptor beta chains came from one sample sequenced in a study of control samples from healthy donors and cancer patients. Libraries were prepared by immunoSEQ multiplex PCR; TCRdb keeps only in-frame clonotypes and omits some of them. This sample yields over 100,000 clones, of which roughly 89% are seen a single time; approximately 15% belongs to the top ten. Sequences were obtained from blood. These receptors were collected from a woman between 50 and 59 years old in good health.

This chain links TRBV12-5 with TRBJ1-5; TRBD1 is a possible D gene (5 bases). The length of the CDR3 is 19 residues. In germline, CDR1 is LGHNT, CDR2 FRNRAP. V was cut by 2 bases and J by 5 bases, with 25 bases left in between. This chain's CDR3 is CASGLPTGRQGVIDQPQHF. The CDR3 nucleotides are TGTGCTAGTGGTTTGCCAACAGGTCGGCAGGGTGTGATCGATCAGCCCCAGCATTTT.

V is TRBV14 and J is TRBJ2-3; perhaps TRBD1 as D (5 bases). Looked up from germline, CDR1 is SGHDN and CDR2 is FVKESK. This CDR3 is built from 15 residues. V shed 6 bases and J shed 4 bases, with 17 bases lying between them. The CDR3 DNA sequence: TGTGCCAGCAGGCTTCCAGGGTCCCCCGCAGATACGCAGTATTTT. The encoded protein is CASRLPGSPADTQYF.

The chain employs TRBV18 and TRBJ2-7; TRBD2 is a possible D gene (6 bases). The CDR3 length is 15 residues. V gave up 4 bases and J gave up 4 bases, with 17 bases separating them. The germline V gene has CDR1 KGHSH and CDR2 LQKENI. The CDR3, as DNA: TGTGCCAGCTCACTAGGGACCTCGGAGGGGTACGAGCAGTACTTC. Translated, it gives CASSLGTSEGYEQYF.

The V and J genes are TRBV2 and TRBJ1-1; 7 positions match TRBD1. V shed 6 bases and J 7 bases; nucleotides not matched to a gene: 14. CDR1 is SNHLY and CDR2 is FYNNEI in the germline V gene. The CDR3 loop spans 15 amino acids. In DNA form, the CDR3 reads TGTGCCAGCAGAGCTCGTCCCACAGGGGCGGATGAAGCTTTCTTT. It specifies CASRARPTGADEAFF.

This clone is medium-sized. The chain couples TRBV5-6 to TRBJ1-2; 7 nucleotides align to TRBD1. Germline V gene data show CDR1 as SGHDT and CDR2 as YYEEEE. J was trimmed by 6 bases and V by 3 bases; bases with no gene match: 8. This CDR3 has 14 amino acids. CDR3 region: CASSSPTGMDGYTF. CDR3 coding DNA: TGTGCCAGCAGCTCCCCGACAGGGATGGATGGCTACACCTTC.

This clone has only one observation. The chain recombines TRBV13 with TRBJ1-2, with TRBD1 matching 7 bases. V lost 3 bases and J lost 6; bases outside the gene matches: 10. This CDR3 contains 15 residues. Germline V gene lookup returns CDR1 PRHDT and CDR2 FYEKMQ (reference sequence). The CDR3 region is CASSLGTAYFDGYTF. The CDR3, as DNA: TGTGCCAGCAGCTTGGGGACAGCCTATTTCGATGGCTACACCTTC.

The gene calls are TRBV5-4 and TRBJ2-1; D not certain. The V and J ends lost 1 base and 2 bases respectively, with 10 bases between them. The CDR3 is 15 residues long. The germline V gene encodes CDR1 SGHNT and CDR2 YYREEE (reference sequence). The CDR3 nucleotides read TGTGCCAGCAGCTTGAGGTCGGCAGCCTACAATGAGCAGTTCTTC. This encodes CASSLRSAAYNEQFF.

This chain uses TRBV19 with TRBJ1-5; a possible D gene is TRBD1 (6 bases). This CDR3 is built from 14 residues. Trimming cost V 6 bases and J 7 bases, with 16 bases left between them. CDR1 and CDR2 (germline): LNHDA, SQIVND (reference sequence). The CDR3 sequence is CASSGGQGRQPQHF. In DNA form, the CDR3 reads TGTGCCAGTAGCGGGGGGCAGGGTCGGCAGCCCCAGCATTTT.

CDR3 DNA: TGTGCCAGTAGTATCGGAAGGGGGAGGACAGATACGCAGTATTTT. Translation gives CASSIGRGRTDTQYF. This chain uses TRBV19 with TRBJ2-3; D possibly matches TRBD1 or TRBD2 (6 bases each). Germline lookup yields CDR1 LNHDA and CDR2 SQIVND (reference sequence). The length of the CDR3 is 15 residues. V was trimmed by 3 bases and J by 3 bases, leaving 13 bases between them.

The rearrangement links TRBV9 to TRBJ1-1, with D perhaps matching TRBD1 (5 bases). This CDR3 region has 13 residues. Germline assignment: CDR1 SGDLS and CDR2 YYNGEE. Trimming cost V 0 bases and J 4 bases, with 7 bases left between them. The CDR3 DNA reads as TGTGCCAGCAGCGTAGGACAGCTCACTGAAGCTTTCTTT. Protein product: CASSVGQLTEAFF.

This chain connects TRBV19 to TRBJ1-4; 7 bases align to TRBD1. V gave up 6 bases and J gave up 7 bases; unmatched junction bases: 8. Germline assignment: CDR1 LNHDA and CDR2 SQIVND (reference sequence). This CDR3 contains 14 residues. The CDR3 DNA reads as TGTGCCAGTAGCCTGACAGGGTTGGGTGAAAAACTGTTTTTT. This sequence encodes CASSLTGLGEKLFF.

The chain is built from TRBV27 and TRBJ2-1; D may match TRBD1 or TRBD2 (5 bases each). Per germline, CDR1 MNHEY and CDR2 SMNVEV (reference sequence). Trimming cost V 3 bases and J 0 bases, with 15 bases left between them. The CDR3 consists of 17 residues. This CDR3 is CASSFTSAGSSYNEQFF. Here the CDR3 DNA reads TGTGCCAGCAGTTTTACTTCGGCAGGGAGCTCCTACAATGAGCAGTTCTTC.

The chain links TRBV9 to TRBJ2-3; 8 bases agree with TRBD2. The V and J ends lost 4 bases and 4 bases, in that order; junction bases with no gene match: 5. CDR3 length equals 14 residues. Per germline, CDR1 SGDLS and CDR2 YYNGEE. This CDR3 is CASSISGNADTQYF. CDR3 bases: TGTGCCAGCAGCATTAGCGGGAACGCAGATACGCAGTATTTT. The full variable domain, in which reference TRBV9 and TRBJ2-3 provide the parts outside the CDR3, is DSGVTQTPKHLITATGQRVTLRCSPRSGDLSVYWYQQSLDQGLQFLIQYYNGEERAKGNILERFSAQQFPDLHSELNLSSLELGDSALYFCASSISGNADTQYFGPGTRLTVL.

The chain recombines TRBV3-1 (or the pseudogene TRBV3-2) with TRBJ1-2, with a tentative D call TRBD1 (6 bases). The CDR3 has 14 amino acids. V was shortened by 4 bases and J by 7 bases, with 16 bases between the two germline ends. CDR1 is LGHDT, CDR2 YNNKEL, per germline (reference sequence). Written as DNA, the CDR3 is TGTGCCAGCAGCCCCTTAATGGGGGCTGGTGGCTACACCTTC. Translating gives CASSPLMGAGGYTF.

The chain carries TRBV3-1 (or the pseudogene TRBV3-2) and TRBJ2-7; D may be TRBD1 (6 bases). The CDR3 sequence is 15 residues long. The germline V and J ends were trimmed by 1 base and 3 bases, with 13 bases remaining between them. Germline CDR1 reads LGHDT; CDR2 reads YNNKEL (reference sequence). The CDR3 spells CASSQGPGHYYEQYF. Here the CDR3 DNA reads TGTGCCAGCAGCCAAGGTCCGGGACACTACTACGAGCAGTACTTC.

This chain connects TRBV5-1 to TRBJ1-2; D remains unclear. The V gene's germline CDR1 is SGHRS and CDR2 YFSETQ. The CDR3 has 14 amino acids. The V end lost 6 bases, the J end lost 2 bases, and 14 bases lay between the germline ends. This CDR3 reads CASKLTAINYGYTF. DNA of the CDR3: TGCGCCAGCAAACTTACAGCGATAAACTATGGCTACACCTTC.

The table lists this clone with a count of one. The rearrangement uses TRBV6-5 and TRBJ1-1; D is undetermined. Trimming shortened V by 2 bases and J by 7 bases, and 17 bases separated the two germline ends. The CDR3 runs 15 residues. CDR1 is MNHEY, CDR2 SVGAGI, per germline. The CDR3 spells CASSYARTDLDEAFF. In nucleotides, the CDR3 is TGTGCCAGCAGTTACGCCCGGACGGACCTAGATGAAGCTTTCTTT.

This clone was seen just once. The CDR3 loop reads CSASRRAAPNNEQFF. DNA of the CDR3: TGCAGTGCTAGTCGACGGGCGGCACCAAACAATGAGCAGTTCTTC. The V gene is TRBV20-1, the J gene TRBJ2-1; D gene unclear. V was shortened by 3 bases and J by 5 bases, with 17 bases between the two germline ends. The CDR3 runs to 15 residues. The germline V gene has CDR1 DFQATT and CDR2 SNEGSKA (reference sequence).

This clone appeared a few times. The V gene is TRBV6-2 or TRBV6-3, the J gene TRBJ1-1; the D is unclear. This CDR3 is 11 amino acids long. Per the germline V gene, CDR1 is MNHEY and CDR2 is SVGEGT. Trimming removed 5 bases from V and 3 bases from J, with 4 bases in between. CDR3 coding DNA: TGTGCCAGCAGTCCCCACACTGAAGCTTTCTTT. It yields the protein CASSPHTEAFF.

The chain is built from TRBV12-5 and TRBJ2-7; D is unresolved. Looked up from germline, CDR1 is LGHNT and CDR2 is FRNRAP. CDR3 length: 11 residues. The ends were cut back, 4 bases at V and 2 bases at J, with 3 bases in the middle. This CDR3 is CASGSPYEQYF. The CDR3 DNA is TGTGCTAGTGGTTCCCCCTACGAGCAGTACTTC.

This clone was detected once. The gene calls are TRBV19 and TRBJ1-5, with TRBD1 as a possible D gene (5 bases). Trimming removed 6 bases from V and 4 bases from J, with 22 bases in between. Germline V gives CDR1 LNHDA, CDR2 SQIVND (reference sequence). CDR3 length equals 17 residues. This CDR3 is CASRQGNAPGFNQPQHF. As DNA, the CDR3 is TGTGCCAGTAGGCAGGGAAATGCCCCCGGGTTTAATCAGCCCCAGCATTTT.

The V and J genes are TRBV7-6 and TRBJ1-2; 8 positions match TRBD1. Germline V gives CDR1 SGHVS, CDR2 FNYEAQ. J was trimmed by 8 bases and V by 1 base; bases with no gene match: 12. The CDR3 has 16 residues. CDR3 DNA: TGTGCCAGCAGCTTAGAACCGGCAGGGGGCCTGAGGGGCTACACCTTC. Its translation is CASSLEPAGGLRGYTF.

This clone was observed a single time. The chain employs TRBV5-1 and TRBJ2-3, with D perhaps matching TRBD2 (5 bases). This CDR3 has 15 amino acids. In germline, CDR1 is SGHRS, CDR2 YFSETQ. V lost 0 bases and J 5 bases, leaving 13 bases between the germline ends. The CDR3 spells CASSLGSSGGDTQYF. In DNA form, the CDR3 reads TGCGCCAGCAGCTTGGGATCGAGCGGCGGAGATACGCAGTATTTT.

The chain uses TRBV13 and TRBJ2-7; D uncertain. Germline V gene lookup returns CDR1 PRHDT and CDR2 FYEKMQ (reference sequence). V gave up 2 bases and J gave up 1 base, with 9 bases separating them. The CDR3 length is 14 residues. This CDR3 reads CASSLRQKSYEQYV. The CDR3 DNA is TGTGCCAGCAGCTTAAGGCAGAAGTCCTACGAGCAGTACGTC.

DNA of the CDR3: TGCGCCAGCAGCCAAGAATTGGGGTCACTCCCAAAAGAGACCCAGTACTTC. The encoded protein is CASSQELGSLPKETQYF. The rearrangement links TRBV4-1 to TRBJ2-5; no clear D gene. This CDR3 is built from 17 residues. The germline CDR1 and CDR2 sequences are MGHRA and YSYEKL. The V end lost 0 bases, the J end lost 3 bases, and 17 bases lay between the germline ends.

Only a few counts were recorded for this clone. This chain connects TRBV13 to TRBJ1-5; the D is unclear. The germline V gene encodes CDR1 PRHDT and CDR2 FYEKMQ (reference sequence). V lost 4 bases and J lost 2, with 12 bases in between. The length of the CDR3 is 15 residues. The CDR3 region has the DNA TGTGCCAGCAGCTCCCAGTATTTGGGCAATCAGCCCCAGCATTTT. Translated, it gives CASSSQYLGNQPQHF. Using reference TRBV13 and TRBJ1-5 for the parts outside the CDR3, the full variable domain is AAGVIQSPRHLIKEKRETATLKCYPIPRHDTVYWYQQGPGQDPQFLISFYEKMQSDKGSIPDRFSAQQFSDYHSELNMSSLELGDSALYFCASSSQYLGNQPQHFGDGTRLSIL.

The gene calls are TRBV15 and TRBJ1-1, with D hard to call. V was pared by 1 base and J by 5 bases, with 20 bases between. CDR1 is LNHNV, CDR2 YYDKDF, per germline (reference sequence). This CDR3 spans 17 amino acids. CDR3: CATSRGPGLKGWTEAFF. CDR3 nucleotide sequence: TGTGCCACCAGCAGAGGGCCCGGGCTAAAGGGTTGGACTGAAGCTTTCTTT.

The chain joins TRBV7-3 to TRBJ2-7, with D possibly TRBD2 on 5 matching bases. CDR1 and CDR2 from the germline V gene are SGHTA and FQGTGA. This CDR3 region has 15 residues. Trimming took off 0 bases at V and 5 bases at J, with 14 bases between the two ends. CDR3 bases: TGTGCCAGCAGCTTAACGCGGGCCGAGCGCAACGAGCAGTACTTC. It yields the protein CASSLTRAERNEQYF.

The J gene is TRBJ2-1, the V gene TRBV4-1; D gene uncertain. The CDR3 covers 13 residues. CDR1 MGHRA and CDR2 YSYEKL come from the germline V gene. The ends were cut back, 7 bases at V and 9 bases at J, with 16 bases in the middle. The CDR3, as DNA: TGCGCCAGCATGCACCCGAGCGACCTTGAGCAGTTCTTC. Protein: CASMHPSDLEQFF.

The chain uses TRBV30 and TRBJ1-2; D may be TRBD1 (6 bases). Germline assignment: CDR1 GTSNPN and CDR2 SVGIG (reference sequence). The CDR3 totals 13 residues. Trimming pared 1 base from V and 7 bases from J, leaving 13 bases between. The chain's CDR3 is CAWSATGLAGYTF. The DNA for the CDR3 is TGTGCCTGGAGTGCAACAGGGCTAGCTGGCTACACCTTC.

The V and J genes are TRBV27 and TRBJ1-5; the match to TRBD1 covers 7 bases. The CDR3 covers 14 residues. Per germline, CDR1 MNHEY and CDR2 SMNVEV (reference sequence). J was trimmed by 2 bases and V by 6 bases; bases with no gene match: 4. The DNA of the CDR3 is TGTGCCAGCAGCCGTACAGGGGGCAATCAGCCCCAGCATTTT. Protein product: CASSRTGGNQPQHF.